This TCR beta chain came from a study of early T cells in non-severe SARS-CoV-2 infection. TCRdb re-analysed the 5' RACE reads in MiXCR, keeping a single row per CDR3 protein. The data contain around 92,000 distinct CDR3 sequences, approximately 11% of them singletons. Study-wide results and caveats: Matching against VDJdb likely underestimated virus-specific expansions, favoring anti-spike CD8.

This clonotype came up a few times. Its target is not known. The CDR3 contains 14 residues. Trimming shortened V by 6 bases and J by 6 bases, and 15 bases separated the two germline ends. CDR1 is MGHRA and CDR2 is YSYEKL in the germline V gene. The clonotype was recovered from an adult who was a healthcare worker with PCR-confirmed SARS-CoV-2 infection or an uninfected control (not recorded which). The rearrangement joins TRBV4-1 to TRBJ2-1; D unclear. Specimen: whole blood. The CDR3 coding sequence is TGCGCCAGCAGTCCAATAGAAAACGTCAATGAGCAGTTCTTC. Translating gives CASSPIENVNEQFF.